This is a list of T cell receptor beta chains from one sample in a study of response to subunit inactivated influenza vaccine. TCRdb re-called the RT-PCR reads through MiXCR, storing one row per CDR3 protein. The top ten clones hold over 1.5% of a sample with about 480,000 distinct CDR3 sequences, roughly 27% of them seen once. This specimen consisted of CD4+ T cells sorted from PBMCs, obtained around 5 days after vaccination. These receptor sequences come from a man in his fifties who received an inactivated influenza vaccine. Both conserved end residues are part of each CDR3. A D gene is named only where the DNA matches it firmly. Clone size is not always given. Where it is, it says once, few, many or a class for expanded clones.

size: NA; J: TRBJ2-3; V: TRBV29-1; D: TRBD2; CDR3: CSVVIAGGSTDTQYF; DNA: TGCAGCGTCGTAATAGCGGGGGGTAGCACAGATACGCAGTATTTT
size: NA; J: TRBJ2-3; V: TRBV29-1; D: TRBD2; CDR3: CSVGAGSSTDTQYF; DNA: TGCAGCGTTGGAGCGGGGAGCTCCACAGATACGCAGTATTTT
size: NA; J: TRBJ1-5; V: TRBV27; D: NA; CDR3: CASSFQQGSQPQHF; DNA: TGTGCCAGCAGTTTCCAGCAGGGTAGTCAGCCCCAGCATTTT
size: NA; J: TRBJ2-7; V: TRBV27; D: TRBD2; CDR3: CASSFSGGVTYEQYF; DNA: TGTGCCAGCAGTTTCTCCGGGGGGGTAACTTACGAGCAGTACTTC
size: NA; J: TRBJ2-3; V: TRBV7-2; D: TRBD1; CDR3: CASSTGQGIDTQYF; DNA: TGTGCCAGCAGCACGGGACAGGGTATTGATACGCAGTATTTT
size: few; J: TRBJ1-6; V: TRBV4-3; D: NA; CDR3: CASSQAPTRDSPLHF; DNA: TGCGCCAGCAGCCAAGCCCCTACCAGGGACTCACCCCTCCACTTT
size: NA; J: TRBJ2-2; V: TRBV7-9; D: TRBD1; CDR3: CASSLPAGGSGELFF; DNA: TGTGCCAGCAGCTTACCGGCAGGGGGCTCCGGGGAGCTGTTTTTT
size: NA; J: TRBJ2-7; V: TRBV7-2; D: NA; CDR3: CASSPIGTYEQYF; DNA: TGTGCCAGCAGCCCAATAGGTACCTACGAGCAGTACTTC
size: once; J: TRBJ2-7; V: TRBV11-2; D: NA; CDR3: CASSLDRRLREQYF; DNA: TGTGCCAGCAGCTTAGATCGTCGACTTCGCGAGCAGTACTTC
size: few; J: TRBJ2-5; V: TRBV2; D: NA; CDR3: CASKAGGETQYF; DNA: TGTGCCAGCAAAGCCGGCGGGGAGACCCAGTACTTC
size: few; J: TRBJ2-2; V: TRBV24-1; D: NA; CDR3: CATSDYTGELFF; DNA: TGTGCCACCAGTGATTACACCGGGGAGCTGTTTTTT
size: NA; J: TRBJ2-1; V: TRBV15; D: TRBD2; CDR3: CATSRGLAGVWNEQFF; DNA: TGTGCCACCAGCAGAGGACTAGCGGGAGTCTGGAATGAGCAGTTCTTC
size: NA; J: TRBJ2-1; V: TRBV7-2; D: NA; CDR3: CASSLGLAFQFF; DNA: TGTGCCAGCAGCTTGGGGCTAGCGTTTCAGTTCTTC
size: few; J: TRBJ1-1; V: TRBV5-1; D: TRBD1; CDR3: CASSLRQGEGTEAFF; DNA: TGCGCCAGCAGCTTGAGACAGGGGGAGGGCACTGAAGCTTTCTTT
size: NA; J: TRBJ1-3; V: TRBV6-5; D: NA; CDR3: CASSNIQGGSGNTIYF; DNA: TGTGCCAGCAGTAACATACAGGGCGGCTCTGGAAACACCATATATTTT
size: NA; J: TRBJ2-7; V: TRBV3-1; D: TRBD2; CDR3: CASSQALRGSYEQYF; DNA: TGTGCCAGCAGCCAAGCGTTGCGGGGGTCCTACGAGCAGTACTTC
size: few; J: TRBJ2-3; V: TRBV20-1; D: NA; CDR3: CSAMNPGRGTDTQYF; DNA: TGCAGTGCAATGAACCCGGGACGGGGCACAGATACGCAGTATTTT
size: NA; J: TRBJ2-5; V: TRBV7-9; D: TRBD2; CDR3: CASRTSGSFQETQYF; DNA: TGTGCCAGCAGGACTAGCGGGAGCTTCCAAGAGACCCAGTACTTC
size: few; J: TRBJ2-7; V: TRBV7-2; D: TRBD2; CDR3: CASSLRLAREQYF; DNA: TGTGCCAGCAGCTTAAGACTAGCTCGTGAGCAGTACTTC
size: few; J: TRBJ2-7; V: TRBV5-1; D: TRBD2; CDR3: CASSLGELTSGKQYF; DNA: TGCGCCAGCAGCTTGGGGGAGTTAACTAGCGGAAAGCAGTACTTC
size: NA; J: TRBJ1-1; V: TRBV29-1; D: NA; CDR3: CSVENLRMNTEAFF; DNA: TGCAGCGTTGAAAACCTACGTATGAACACTGAAGCTTTCTTT
size: NA; J: TRBJ2-7; V: TRBV14; D: NA; CDR3: CASSQDTEQYF; DNA: TGTGCCAGCAGCCAAGACACGGAGCAGTACTTC
size: NA; J: TRBJ2-5; V: TRBV6-5; D: NA; CDR3: CASSYAMEGSQRETQYF; DNA: TGTGCCAGCAGTTATGCTATGGAAGGCTCTCAAAGGGAGACCCAGTACTTC
size: NA; J: TRBJ2-2; V: TRBV6-1; D: TRBD2; CDR3: CASSSSGRMSSGELFF; DNA: TGTGCCAGCAGTAGTAGCGGGAGGATGTCTTCCGGGGAGCTGTTTTTT
size: few; J: TRBJ1-2; V: TRBV15; D: NA; CDR3: CATSRDQSEGRTLIANYGYTF; DNA: TGTGCCACCAGCAGAGATCAGTCTGAGGGACGGACACTCATAGCTAACTATGGCTACACCTTC
size: NA; J: TRBJ2-1; V: TRBV6-2/TRBV6-3; D: TRBD2; CDR3: CASSNQLAGGTNEQFF; DNA: TGTGCCAGCAGCAACCAACTAGCGGGAGGGACCAATGAGCAGTTCTTC
size: NA; J: TRBJ1-4; V: TRBV7-6; D: NA; CDR3: CASSLAGTWREKLFF; DNA: TGTGCCAGCAGCTTAGCCGGGACCTGGCGGGAAAAACTGTTTTTT
size: NA; J: TRBJ2-7; V: TRBV28; D: NA; CDR3: CASSAGGQSYEQYF; DNA: TGTGCCAGCAGTGCCGGCGGGCAGTCCTACGAGCAGTACTTC
size: few; J: TRBJ2-2; V: TRBV7-2; D: TRBD2; CDR3: CASSLARAGEGTGELFF; DNA: TGTGCCAGCAGCTTAGCGAGAGCGGGAGAAGGAACCGGGGAGCTGTTTTTT
size: NA; J: TRBJ2-1; V: TRBV10-3; D: NA; CDR3: CAISEAGTLNEQFF; DNA: TGTGCCATCAGTGAGGCCGGGACACTCAATGAGCAGTTCTTC
size: NA; J: TRBJ1-6; V: TRBV7-2; D: NA; CDR3: CASSFWSSDSPLHF; DNA: TGTGCCAGCAGCTTTTGGTCTTCGGATTCACCCCTCCACTTT
size: NA; J: TRBJ2-7; V: TRBV20-1; D: NA; CDR3: CSAWDWGSYEQYF; DNA: TGCAGTGCTTGGGACTGGGGGTCCTACGAGCAGTACTTC
size: NA; J: TRBJ1-1; V: TRBV20-1; D: NA; CDR3: CSARVGGTEAFF; DNA: TGCAGTGCTAGGGTGGGGGGCACTGAAGCTTTCTTT
size: NA; J: TRBJ2-5; V: TRBV4-2; D: TRBD2; CDR3: CASSQLGPGLAGVKTQYF; DNA: TGTGCCAGCAGCCAATTAGGTCCGGGACTAGCGGGGGTGAAGACCCAGTACTTC
size: few; J: TRBJ2-1; V: TRBV5-1; D: TRBD2; CDR3: CASSLGSSGGAEQFF; DNA: TGCGCCAGCAGCTTGGGCTCTAGCGGGGGGGCTGAGCAGTTCTTC
size: few; J: TRBJ2-3; V: TRBV5-1; D: TRBD2; CDR3: CASSWNGLAGGTDTQYF; DNA: TGCGCCAGCAGCTGGAATGGACTAGCGGGGGGCACAGATACGCAGTATTTT
size: NA; J: TRBJ2-2; V: TRBV14; D: NA; CDR3: CASSHSFGGTGELFF; DNA: TGTGCCAGCAGCCATTCTTTCGGTGGCACCGGGGAGCTGTTTTTT
size: many; J: TRBJ2-1; V: TRBV12-3/TRBV12-4; D: NA; CDR3: CASSLGPSYNEQFF; DNA: TGTGCCAGCAGTCTTGGACCTTCCTACAATGAGCAGTTCTTC
size: NA; J: TRBJ1-6; V: TRBV4-3; D: NA; CDR3: CASSQDFTNSPLHF; DNA: TGCGCCAGCAGCCAAGATTTTACTAATTCACCCCTCCACTTT
size: few; J: TRBJ2-1; V: TRBV15; D: TRBD2; CDR3: CATGPGLAGLRRVSYNEQFF; DNA: TGTGCCACCGGTCCGGGACTAGCGGGATTAAGGAGGGTATCCTACAATGAGCAGTTCTTC
size: few; J: TRBJ2-3; V: TRBV20-1; D: NA; CDR3: CSAGAGLGTDTQYF; DNA: TGCAGTGCAGGCGCGGGACTGGGCACAGATACGCAGTATTTT
size: NA; J: TRBJ2-5; V: TRBV18; D: NA; CDR3: CASSPAQGGETQYF; DNA: TGTGCCAGCTCACCGGCCCAGGGGGGAGAGACCCAGTACTTC
size: few; J: TRBJ2-4; V: TRBV7-9; D: TRBD2; CDR3: CASSSLAGRLDIQYF; DNA: TGTGCCAGCAGCTCACTAGCGGGAAGGCTTGACATTCAGTACTTC
size: few; J: TRBJ2-3; V: TRBV5-1; D: NA; CDR3: CASSEDTDTQYF; DNA: TGCGCCAGCAGCGAGGACACAGATACGCAGTATTTT
size: few; J: TRBJ2-3; V: TRBV7-2; D: TRBD1; CDR3: CASSPGQAYTDTQYF; DNA: TGTGCCAGCAGCCCGGGACAGGCCTACACAGATACGCAGTATTTT
size: NA; J: TRBJ2-2; V: TRBV19; D: TRBD2; CDR3: CASSIALAERSGELFF; DNA: TGTGCCAGTAGTATAGCACTAGCGGAACGTTCCGGGGAGCTGTTTTTT
size: few; J: TRBJ2-7; V: TRBV4-1; D: TRBD2; CDR3: CASSQDRLIGTSGDEQYF; DNA: TGCGCCAGCAGCCAAGATCGCCTAATCGGGACTAGCGGGGACGAGCAGTACTTC
size: NA; J: TRBJ1-4; V: TRBV7-9; D: TRBD1; CDR3: CASSMGQGIYEKLFF; DNA: TGTGCCAGCAGCATGGGACAGGGGATCTATGAAAAACTGTTTTTT
size: few; J: TRBJ1-6; V: TRBV7-8; D: NA; CDR3: CASSQQTPWGSPLHF; DNA: TGTGCCAGCAGCCAACAGACCCCTTGGGGTTCACCCCTCCACTTT
size: NA; J: TRBJ2-7; V: TRBV7-2; D: TRBD2; CDR3: CASSSIAGPYEQYF; DNA: TGTGCCAGCAGTTCTATAGCGGGACCCTACGAGCAGTACTTC
size: few; J: TRBJ2-7; V: TRBV20-1; D: NA; CDR3: CSALGLKPGEQYF; DNA: TGCAGTGCTCTCGGTCTCAAACCAGGCGAGCAGTACTTC
size: many; J: TRBJ2-5; V: TRBV11-2; D: TRBD1; CDR3: CASSFTGRTGRETQYF; DNA: TGTGCCAGCAGCTTTACGGGAAGGACAGGGCGGGAGACCCAGTACTTC
size: few; J: TRBJ2-4; V: TRBV12-3/TRBV12-4; D: NA; CDR3: CASSQETNIQYF; DNA: TGTGCCAGCAGCCAGGAGACGAACATTCAGTACTTC
size: NA; J: TRBJ1-6; V: TRBV15; D: NA; CDR3: CATSRELGGYSPLHF; DNA: TGTGCCACCAGCAGAGAATTGGGAGGGTATTCACCCCTCCACTTT
size: NA; J: TRBJ1-2; V: TRBV20-1; D: TRBD1; CDR3: CSAGQGWYGYTF; DNA: TGCAGTGCTGGACAGGGATGGTATGGCTACACCTTC
size: few; J: TRBJ2-5; V: TRBV5-1; D: NA; CDR3: CASSVDGIEETQYF; DNA: TGCGCCAGCAGCGTAGACGGGATTGAAGAGACCCAGTACTTC
size: few; J: TRBJ1-1; V: TRBV7-9; D: TRBD1; CDR3: CASSFTGVGAEAFF; DNA: TGTGCCAGCAGCTTTACAGGGGTTGGGGCTGAAGCTTTCTTT